Each of the 7 T cell receptor beta chains below was sequenced from the same sample in a study of blood T cells in healthy people across ages. PCR was performed a second time for about 7 to 11 cycles using a sample-barcoded 5' primer and a J-beta primer mix. TCRdb reprocessed the 5' RACE reads via MiXCR and lists one record per CDR3 protein. Of around 2 million distinct CDR3 sequences listed, roughly 43% are singletons. The sample comprised blood. The source is a human donor in good health.

The chain carries TRBV29-1 and TRBJ2-5; 9 nucleotides align to TRBD2. Per germline, CDR1 SQVTM and CDR2 ANQGSEA. CDR3 size: 14 residues. The CDR3 reads CTTDRTSDYNEQYF. Written as DNA, the CDR3 is TGCACCACCGATAGGACTAGCGACTACAATGAGCAGTACTTC.

The rearrangement uses TRBV6-2 or TRBV6-3 and TRBJ1-1; tentatively, D is TRBD1 (6 bases). From germline, CDR1 is MNHEY and CDR2 SVGEGT. CDR3 size: 16 residues. Trimming stripped 6 bases from V and 1 base from J, with 18 bases between. The CDR3, as DNA: TGTGCCAGCAGCACCGGAACAGGGAGGAGGAACACTGAAGCTTTCTTT. This translates into CASSTGTGRRNTEAFF.

The rearrangement joins TRBV20-1 to TRBJ1-4, with D perhaps TRBD1 (5 bases). Germline-derived CDR1 and CDR2 are DFQATT and SNEGSKA (reference sequence). This CDR3 is 14 amino acids long. CDR3 nucleotides: TGCATCGGCCGGGGCTCGGCAACTAATGAAAAACTGTTTTTT. Amino acid sequence: CIGRGSATNEKLFF.

This sequence joins TRBV20-1 and TRBJ2-1; maybe TRBD2 (6 bases). Germline V gene data show CDR1 as DFQATT and CDR2 as SNEGSKA (reference sequence). CDR3 length equals 15 residues. V shed 0 bases and J shed 4 bases, with 13 bases lying between them. In nucleotides, the CDR3 is TGCAGTGCTAGAGAACCGGGACTTAGATACAATGAGCAGTTCTTC. As protein: CSAREPGLRYNEQFF.

This clonotype has more than one count but fewer than ten. The chain is built from TRBV27 and TRBJ2-3; TRBD2 matches 10 bases. Looked up from germline, CDR1 is MNHEY and CDR2 is SMNVEV (reference sequence). This CDR3 spans 15 amino acids. With 6 bases clipped from V and 2 bases from J, the junction kept 5 bases outside the gene matches. In DNA, the CDR3 is TGTGCCAGCAGCCCTAGCGGGAGCTACACAGATACGCAGTATTTT. Encoded protein: CASSPSGSYTDTQYF.

The V and J genes are TRBV24-1 and TRBJ1-2; D unclear. Per germline, CDR1 KGHDR and CDR2 SFDVKD. Trimming shortened V by 2 bases and J by 4 bases, and 7 bases separated the two germline ends. The CDR3 is 13 amino acids. The CDR3 DNA reads TGTGCCACCAGTGATTCCCAGACCTATGGCTACACCTTC. Its protein product is CATSDSQTYGYTF.

This clonotype was counted once. The chain recombines TRBV25-1 with TRBJ1-6; no clear D. V lost 3 bases, J lost 8 bases, and 23 bases lay in between. The CDR3 extends over 18 amino acids. CDR1 MGHDK and CDR2 SYGVNS come from the germline V gene. CDR3 region: CASSEFFLDTPRHSPLHF. CDR3 coding DNA: TGTGCCAGCAGTGAGTTTTTTCTAGACACACCGCGACATTCACCCCTCCACTTT.